This TCR beta chain derives from a study of T cells in Graves' hyperthyroidism and ophthalmopathy. Study-wide results and limits: Stable hyperthyroidism was told apart from ophthalmopathy by a model built on 13 V-J features.

This clonotype was seen repeatedly, ten times or more. Its antigen is not identified. V was pared by 6 bases and J by 6 bases, with 6 bases of the junction left unmatched. CDR3 length equals 15 residues. Researchers amplified the TCR beta CDR3 regions from RNA transcripts. A first-round RT-PCR of the TCR CDR3 used the HTBI primer set. A single record per CDR3 protein comes from TCRdb applying MiXCR to the multiplex PCR reads. Of around 280,000 distinct CDR3 sequences in the sample, roughly an eighth were seen once. Graves' hyperthyroidism without ophthalmopathy progression within 18 months was termed stable. The PBMCs were taken from more than 8 ml of fresh peripheral blood.

This chain connects TRBV12-3 or TRBV12-4 to TRBJ2-1; 12 bases line up with TRBD2. The clonotype comes from a woman in her thirties or forties with Graves' hyperthyroidism. Sequencing was performed on blood. CDR3 DNA: TGTGCCAGCAGGGGGGGACTAGCGGGCGCCAATGAGCAGTTCTTC. Its protein product is CASRGGLAGANEQFF.